The 13 T cell receptor beta chains in this list originate from one sample, sequenced in a study of T-cell memory formation after mild COVID-19. Each CDR3 protein gets one entry after TCRdb re-called the 5' RACE reads with MiXCR. This sample has more than 150,000 distinct CDR3 sequences, with around 10% found just once. Sequencing input: PBMCs or a T cell subset sorted from them (not recorded which). The receptor source for this set is a man in his late teens or twenties who had mild COVID-19 (a few samples of this study predate the infection). Cell type and time point are not known.

The chain has TRBV5-1 and TRBJ2-1; 14 nucleotides agree with TRBD2. The CDR3 spans 15 residues. The J segment lost 4 bases and the V segment lost 8 bases, leaving 5 bases of the junction unmatched. Per the germline V gene, CDR1 is SGHRS and CDR2 is YFSETQ. The CDR3 sequence: CASQGLAGVYNEQFF. CDR3 DNA: TGCGCCAGTCAGGGACTAGCGGGGGTATACAATGAGCAGTTCTTC.

This clonotype was detected a few times. The genes are TRBV9 and TRBJ2-3; TRBD2 matches 7 bases. The V gene end was trimmed by 3 bases and the J gene end by 2 bases; junction bases not matched to a gene: 9. The CDR3 extends over 16 amino acids. Looked up from germline, CDR1 is SGDLS and CDR2 is YYNGEE. The CDR3 reads CASSASRSGATDTQYF. The CDR3 nucleotides read TGTGCCAGCAGCGCCTCTCGGAGCGGGGCCACAGATACGCAGTATTTT. The full variable domain, with the rest looked up from reference TRBV9 and TRBJ2-3, is DSGVTQTPKHLITATGQRVTLRCSPRSGDLSVYWYQQSLDQGLQFLIQYYNGEERAKGNILERFSAQQFPDLHSELNLSSLELGDSALYFCASSASRSGATDTQYFGPGTRLTVL.

This clonotype came up many times. The rearrangement uses TRBV7-8 and TRBJ2-7; 9 bases agree with TRBD2. V lost 6 bases and J lost 7; bases outside the gene matches: 16. This CDR3 is 16 amino acids long. Germline values: CDR1 SGHVS, CDR2 FQNEAQ. CDR3 coding DNA: TGTGCCAGCAGAGGGACTGGCGGGGGGGCCTTCGGGGAGCAGTACTTC. The encoded protein is CASRGTGGGAFGEQYF.

This chain links TRBV18 with TRBJ2-7; D is possibly TRBD1 (6 bases). This CDR3 contains 16 residues. Germline CDR1 reads KGHSH; CDR2 reads LQKENI. Trimming pared 1 base from V and 2 bases from J, leaving 15 bases between. The CDR3 reads CASSPLQGRPTYEQYF. The CDR3 DNA is TGTGCCAGCTCACCACTACAGGGTCGGCCTACCTACGAGCAGTACTTC.

The chain links TRBV19 to TRBJ1-5, with TRBD1 as a possible D gene (5 bases). V lost 3 bases and J 6 bases, leaving 15 bases between the germline ends. Germline loops: CDR1 LNHDA, CDR2 SQIVND (reference sequence). The CDR3 has 15 residues. The CDR3 DNA is TGTGCCAGTAGTATTGACAGAGCAGGGCTTCAGCCCCAGCATTTT. Encoded protein: CASSIDRAGLQPQHF.

V usage is TRBV7-9 and J usage is TRBJ2-1; TRBD2 matches 8 bases. The CDR3 loop spans 16 amino acids. V shed 0 bases and J 3 bases; nucleotides not matched to a gene: 4. Germline V CDR1 and CDR2: SEHNR, FQNEAQ (reference sequence). The DNA for the CDR3 is TGTGCCAGCAGCTTAGCTCGGGGGGGCTACTACAATGAGCAGTTCTTC. It specifies CASSLARGGYYNEQFF.

The genes are TRBV6-2 or TRBV6-3 and TRBJ2-3; TRBD1 might be the D (6 bases). The ends were cut back, 2 bases at V and 5 bases at J, with 14 bases in the middle. The CDR3 is 15 amino acids. Germline V gene data show CDR1 as MNHEY and CDR2 as SVGEGT. The CDR3 loop is CASSYADRFGDTQYF. DNA of the CDR3: TGTGCCAGCAGTTACGCAGACAGGTTCGGAGATACGCAGTATTTT.

This clonotype has just a few counts. The rearrangement links TRBV7-2 to TRBJ2-2; the D is unclear. In germline, CDR1 is SGHTA, CDR2 FQGNSA. The length of the CDR3 is 15 residues. V lost 1 base to trimming and J lost 7 bases, with 13 bases between them. The DNA for the CDR3 is TGTGCCAGCAGCTTAGAAAGGCCGCCGGTCGGGGAGCTGTTTTTT. Its translation: CASSLERPPVGELFF.

This clonotype was seen a few times. The chain combines TRBV6-1 with TRBJ2-2; 9 positions match TRBD1. CDR3 length: 14 amino acids. J gave up 6 bases and V 3 bases, and 2 bases lay outside the gene matches. Germline CDR1 is MNHNS and CDR2 is SASEGT. The CDR3 coding sequence is TGTGCCAGCAGTGAGGACAGGGGTCCCGGGGAGCTGTTTTTT. The encoded protein is CASSEDRGPGELFF.

The sample holds a few counts of this clonotype. The chain is built from TRBV18 and TRBJ2-3; D could derive from TRBD1 or TRBD2 (5 bases each). The ends were cut back, 1 base at V and 6 bases at J, with 11 bases in the middle. CDR1 and CDR2 (germline): KGHSH, LQKENI. The CDR3 covers 14 residues. The CDR3 region has the DNA TGTGCCAGCTCACCACGGGACCCCGACGATACGCAGTATTTT. Encoded protein: CASSPRDPDDTQYF.

V is TRBV19 and J is TRBJ2-3; 9 bases align to TRBD2. CDR3 size: 15 residues. Trimming removed 8 bases from V and 0 bases from J; junction bases left unmatched: 6. Germline V CDR1 and CDR2: LNHDA, SQIVND (reference sequence). CDR3 amino acids: CASLAGGTSTDTQYF. CDR3 in DNA: TGTGCCAGTCTGGCGGGGGGGACCAGCACAGATACGCAGTATTTT.

This clonotype was seen a few times. The chain combines TRBV30 with TRBJ2-3, with TRBD2 identical over 10 bases. With 5 bases clipped from V and 0 bases from J, the junction kept 5 bases outside the gene matches. CDR3 length equals 15 residues. Germline values: CDR1 GTSNPN, CDR2 SVGIG (reference sequence). This CDR3 reads CAWGLAGASTDTQYF. The CDR3 nucleotides are TGTGCCTGGGGGCTAGCGGGGGCCAGCACAGATACGCAGTATTTT.

This clonotype has a count of ten or more. This sequence joins TRBV12-3 or TRBV12-4 and TRBJ2-3; either TRBD1 or TRBD2 may supply D (5 bases each). Trimming took off 10 bases at V and 5 bases at J, with 13 bases between the two ends. The CDR3 runs to 12 residues. DNA of the CDR3: TGTGCCACCACTAGGGGCGTAGATACGCAGTATTTT. It is translated as CATTRGVDTQYF.